In its sample, the clone carrying this T cell receptor (beta chain) was seen many times. Its antigen is unidentified. The method was immunoSEQ multiplex PCR; TCRdb's version includes in-frame clones alone and lacks a portion of them. This sample includes a few thousand clones with no singletons; its ten biggest clones take up around 8.9%. The data were obtained in a study of T cells after posttransplantation cyclophosphamide. Busulfan-fludarabine conditioning, marrow transplant, and cyclophosphamide on days +3 and +4 were administered. Study observations and caveats: TRB clonality was highly associated with recipient CMV seropositivity and reactivation. TRB overlap between skin or GI tissue T cells and blood was limited. Donor CD8+ memory clones often dominated recipient blood repertoires at later times.

CDR3 size: 13 residues. The trim removed 11 bases at V and 5 bases at J, leaving 7 bases unmatched. Germline CDR1 MGHDK, CDR2 SYGVNS. This rearrangement joins TRBV25-1 to TRBJ2-1; the match to TRBD1 covers 9 bases. This material consisted of PBMCs, taken 32 days after allogeneic stem cell transplant with posttransplant cyclophosphamide. This receptor was identified in a female patient in her fifties or sixties who received an allogeneic stem cell transplant from a related donor, was CMV-positive, and had no GVHD. Part of the T cell pool may stem from the graft donor. The CDR3 nucleotides read TGTGCCTGCTCGGACAGGGGCAACAATGAGCAGTTCTTC. Amino acids: CACSDRGNNEQFF.